This T cell receptor beta chain was retrieved from a study of blood T cell repertoires in COVID-19. Cohort placement rested on clinical history that participants reported themselves. Sequencing was performed with immunoSEQ multiplex PCR; in TCRdb, only in-frame clones are kept and a portion is missing. The sample has 130,000 or so clones, about 83% seen once. Material for sequencing was PBMCs or T cells enriched from blood (not recorded which). This receptor was taken from a woman between 25 and 40 years old who had recovered from COVID-19.

The CDR3 protein is CASRHDRAGANVLTF. The CDR3 coding sequence is TGTGCCAGCAGACACGACAGAGCTGGGGCCAACGTCCTGACTTTC. J is TRBJ2-6 and V is TRBV6-5; perhaps TRBD1 as D (5 bases). CDR3 size: 15 residues. V dropped 6 bases and J dropped 2 bases, with 11 bases sitting between them. CDR1 MNHEY and CDR2 SVGAGI come from the germline V gene.